This T cell receptor (beta chain) was sequenced for a study of Ad26.COV2.S vaccination and SARS-CoV-2 variants. Study-wide context: The trial was COV1001 and the donor's arm was Ad26.COV2.S. Ad26.COV2.S given intramuscularly, once or twice 56 days apart. General study results and limits: Breadth of non-spike TCRs did not differ between vaccinees and placebo recipients. People given the vaccine had a wider spike-specific TCR breadth than placebo recipients did.

Data came from immunoSEQ multiplex PCR; TCRdb stores just in-frame clones and leaves some out. The sample contains hundreds of thousands of clones, approximately 90% of which appear only once. This clone was counted between two and nine times. Antigen unknown. Sample treatment: 15 to 20 received Ad26.COV2.S at low or high dose, single or two shots; 5 received placebo; per-sample allocation not given. Material that was analyzed had been drawn on day 63 after the first vaccine or placebo injection. V shed 4 bases, J shed 10 bases, and the junction held 15 bases outside the gene matches. Germline V gene data show CDR1 as SEHNR and CDR2 as FQNEAQ (reference sequence). CDR3 length: 16 amino acids.

Sequences were derived from peripheral blood, sampled in a trial of Ad26.COV2.S vaccine versus placebo. This receptor was identified in a person aged 18-60 years who received the Ad26.COV2.S COVID-19 vaccine or a placebo. The chain has TRBV7-9 and TRBJ2-1; the match to TRBD1 covers 8 bases. The CDR3, as DNA: TGTGCCAGCAGCTCGCCAACCGGGACAGGCTCTGACGAGCAGTTCTTC. Translating gives CASSSPTGTGSDEQFF.